The clone carrying this TCR beta chain was seen at least ten times. No antigen is known for it. From germline, CDR1 is DFQATT and CDR2 SNEGSKA (reference sequence). The CDR3 totals 14 residues. V lost 5 bases, J lost 7 bases, and 8 bases stayed unmatched. From roughly 390 ng of RNA, a library with molecular barcoded alpha/delta and beta/gamma adaptors was made. TCRdb recomputed calls from the reads with MiXCR, one row per CDR3 protein. The table has more than 100,000 distinct CDR3 sequences, about 13% seen once. This sample is part of a study of read filtering for tumor transcriptome and immune sequencing. The overall study: By R-ISS, stages I, II and III held approximately 8, 16 and 7 patients. Study outcomes and limitations: In IR-seq, single-read clonotypes were around 85% of clonotypes but approximately 3.5% of reads. RNA-seq captured clonotypes less deeply and reliably than IR-seq.

The origin of this receptor is a donor at least 40 years old with multiple myeloma. The sequenced sample was a population of CD138-negative cells sorted from bone marrow. The chain combines TRBV20-1 with TRBJ2-1, with 10 bases lining up with TRBD2. The CDR3 is CSAQAGGPQNEQFF. The CDR3 DNA is TGCAGTGCTCAAGCGGGAGGGCCCCAGAATGAGCAGTTCTTC.